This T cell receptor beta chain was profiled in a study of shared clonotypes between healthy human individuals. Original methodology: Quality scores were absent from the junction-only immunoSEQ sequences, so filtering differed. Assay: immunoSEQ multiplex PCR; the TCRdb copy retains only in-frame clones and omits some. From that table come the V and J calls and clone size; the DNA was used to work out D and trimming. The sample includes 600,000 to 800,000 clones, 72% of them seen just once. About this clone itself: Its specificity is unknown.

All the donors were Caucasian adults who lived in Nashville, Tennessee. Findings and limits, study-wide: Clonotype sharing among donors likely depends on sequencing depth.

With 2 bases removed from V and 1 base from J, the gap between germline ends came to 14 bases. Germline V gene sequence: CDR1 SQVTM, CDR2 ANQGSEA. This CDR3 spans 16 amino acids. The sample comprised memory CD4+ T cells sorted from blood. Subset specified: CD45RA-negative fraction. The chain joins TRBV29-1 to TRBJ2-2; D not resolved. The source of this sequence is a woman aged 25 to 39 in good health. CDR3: CSVERGDGMNTGELFF. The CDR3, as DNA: TGCAGCGTTGAAAGAGGTGACGGTATGAACACCGGGGAGCTGTTTTTT.